This TCR beta chain originates from a study of blood T cell repertoires in COVID-19. Overall study: COVID-19 samples from acute and convalescent phases originated in the United States, Italy and Spain.

In the original workflow: Amplification of reference gene primers was used by the study to estimate nucleated cell counts. TCRdb's copy holds only in-frame clones and misses some; the assay was immunoSEQ multiplex PCR. For V, J and clone size, that table is used; D and trimming come from the DNA. The table shows around 72,000 clones, with approximately 86% occurring only once. The CDR3 totals 15 residues. Germline values: CDR1 SGHNT, CDR2 YYREEE (reference sequence). V was pared by 4 bases and J by 5 bases, with 19 bases between. This clonotype was obtained from a woman between 50 and 59 years old with acute or convalescent COVID-19. The V call is TRBV5-4, the J call TRBJ2-7; D might be TRBD1 (6 bases). Sequencing input: peripheral blood. CDR3 nucleotides: TGTGCCAGCAGCCTTCAGGGGTCCGTCTTGGACGAGCAGTACTTC. Translation: CASSLQGSVLDEQYF.